A selection of T cell receptor beta chains follows, all from one sample in a study of response to subunit inactivated influenza vaccine. A single record per CDR3 protein comes from TCRdb applying MiXCR to the RT-PCR reads. This table holds roughly 570,000 distinct CDR3 sequences, 14% found once. This sample comprised PBMCs from blood, obtained approximately 12 days after vaccination. The receptors here all came from a man aged 45-65 years who received an inactivated influenza vaccine. The CDR3 runs from the conserved cysteine through the conserved F or W. Each record gives: V gene, D gene, clone size, J gene, CDR3 DNA, CDR3 protein. A D gene is named only where the DNA matches it firmly. The size field is filled for only some rows; it gives once, few, many or a size class.

>TRBV5-5|-|few|TRBJ1-2
TGTGCCAGCAGCTTGACAGCCCCCTTCACCTTC
CASSLTAPFTF
>TRBV3-1|-|few|TRBJ1-1
TGTGCCAGCAGCCCACGACGGCGAACTGAAGCTTTCTTT
CASSPRRRTEAFF
>TRBV7-2|TRBD1|-|TRBJ2-7
TGTGCCAGCAGCACACAGGGGACAGGAACCTACGAGCAGTACTTC
CASSTQGTGTYEQYF
>TRBV18|-|-|TRBJ1-2
TGTGCCAGCTCACCACGAATTGAGGTAGTAAGGGATGGCTACACCTTC
CASSPRIEVVRDGYTF
>TRBV11-2|TRBD1|few|TRBJ2-7
TGTGCCAGCAGCACCTCCGGGACAGTATCCTACGAGCAGTACTTC
CASSTSGTVSYEQYF
>TRBV2|-|few|TRBJ1-1
TGTGCCAGCAGTGAACGGTCGGACACTGAAGCTTTCTTT
CASSERSDTEAFF
>TRBV29-1|TRBD1|-|TRBJ1-1
TGCAGCGTTCCCTTCTCAGGGGGCGGTGGAGCGTTCTTT
CSVPFSGGGGAFF
>TRBV18|-|few|TRBJ2-1
TGTGCCAGCTCACCAATAGGGCAGGCTGAGCAGTTCTTC
CASSPIGQAEQFF
>TRBV4-2|TRBD2|-|TRBJ2-3
TGTGCCAGCAGCCAAGGACTAGCGGGAACAATTAGCACAGATACGCAGTATTTT
CASSQGLAGTISTDTQYF
>TRBV6-2/TRBV6-3|-|few|TRBJ1-1
TGTGCCAGCAGTTTAACAGGTTTCAGCACTGAAGCTTTCTTT
CASSLTGFSTEAFF
>TRBV20-1|-|-|TRBJ1-6
TGCAGTGCCGTCCCGGGACCCCGGTCACCCCTCCACTTT
CSAVPGPRSPLHF
>TRBV6-5|-|many|TRBJ2-3
TGTGCCAGCAGTTACGCGGCTAACTCAGATACGCAGTATTTT
CASSYAANSDTQYF
>TRBV29-1|TRBD2|many|TRBJ2-5
TGCAGCGTAGGAACTAGCGGGAGGACCCAAGAGACCCAGTACTTC
CSVGTSGRTQETQYF
>TRBV11-2|TRBD2|-|TRBJ2-7
TGTGCCAGCAGCCCCGGGACTAGCGGGAGGTACGGGCAGTACTTC
CASSPGTSGRYGQYF
>TRBV7-9|TRBD2|-|TRBJ2-1
TGTGCCAGCAGTAAGGGACTAGGTATGAATGAGCAGTTCTTC
CASSKGLGMNEQFF